A selection of T cell receptor beta chains follows, all from one sample in a study of CD8 T cells in ankylosing spondylitis. TCRdb redid the calling of the 5' RACE reads with MiXCR, one entry per CDR3 protein. The sample has 150,000 to 200,000 distinct CDR3 sequences, 9.5% to 13% seen once. What was sequenced was blood, either unsorted or a sorted T cell fraction (not recorded which). Receptor source: a male donor with ankylosing spondylitis or in good health (not recorded which). CDR3s include the opening cysteine and the closing phenylalanine or tryptophan. The D gene is left open where the match is weak. The size entry is marked missing in some rows and otherwise reads once, few, many or a size class.

CDR3 | DNA | J | D | V | size
CASSSDRGEQYF | TGTGCCAGCAGCTCGGACAGGGGCGAGCAGTACTTC | TRBJ2-7 | TRBD1 | TRBV7-9 | few
CASSATDNSPLHF | TGCGCCAGCAGTGCGACGGATAATTCACCCCTCCACTTT | TRBJ1-6 | NA | TRBV10-2 | many
CASRRRGVAGVYEQYF | TGCGCCAGCAGACGAAGGGGTGTAGCGGGGGTCTACGAGCAGTACTTC | TRBJ2-7 | TRBD2 | TRBV5-1 | NA
CASSLDGPSSGANVLTF | TGCGCCAGCAGCTTGGATGGACCCTCGAGCGGGGCCAACGTCCTGACTTTC | TRBJ2-6 | NA | TRBV5-1 | NA
CSALLGGNTGELFF | TGCAGTGCTCTGCTCGGGGGGAACACCGGGGAGCTGTTTTTT | TRBJ2-2 | NA | TRBV20-1 | many
CASSLAVSHYYEQYF | TGCGCCAGCAGCTTGGCGGTGTCGCACTACTACGAGCAGTACTTC | TRBJ2-7 | NA | TRBV5-1 | many
CAWNNINSISYEQYF | TGTGCCTGGAACAATATCAATTCCATATCCTACGAGCAGTACTTC | TRBJ2-7 | NA | TRBV30 | NA
CATSSDTGDGTDTQYF | TGTGCCACCAGCAGCGATACAGGGGACGGCACAGATACGCAGTATTTT | TRBJ2-3 | TRBD1 | TRBV15 | many
CASSLVTAYYEQYF | TGTGCCAGCAGCTTAGTTACCGCCTACTACGAGCAGTACTTC | TRBJ2-7 | NA | TRBV11-2 | few
CATSDSRARQVSTQYF | TGTGCCACCAGTGATTCGCGGGCCCGGCAGGTCAGTACGCAGTATTTT | TRBJ2-3 | NA | TRBV24-1 | many
CASSLGVVGEKLFF | TGTGCCAGCAGTTTAGGGGTCGTCGGTGAAAAACTGTTTTTT | TRBJ1-4 | NA | TRBV12-3/TRBV12-4 | many
CSARRDSGEQYF | TGCAGTGCTAGGCGGGACAGCGGCGAGCAGTACTTC | TRBJ2-7 | NA | TRBV20-1 | many
CSVEDLGGEGAFF | TGCAGCGTTGAAGATCTTGGGGGGGAAGGGGCTTTCTTT | TRBJ1-1 | NA | TRBV29-1 | once
CASSRFSYEQYF | TGTGCCAGCAGCCGCTTCTCCTACGAGCAGTACTTC | TRBJ2-7 | NA | TRBV28 | many
CASSLIGGYTF | TGTGCCAGCTCATTGATTGGGGGCTACACCTTC | TRBJ1-2 | NA | TRBV12-3/TRBV12-4 | many
CATSREMSGGQPQHF | TGTGCCACCAGCAGAGAAATGTCAGGCGGTCAGCCCCAGCATTTT | TRBJ1-5 | NA | TRBV15 | many
CASSPRRSQTGELFF | TGTGCCAGCAGCCCCCGACGTTCTCAAACCGGGGAGCTGTTTTTT | TRBJ2-2 | NA | TRBV9 | many
CASSLDRGGKNIQYF | TGTGCCAGCAGCTTGGACAGGGGAGGGAAAAACATTCAGTACTTC | TRBJ2-4 | NA | TRBV5-5 | many
CASNPRGGASTGEPFF | TGTGCCAGCAATCCTAGGGGAGGGGCGAGCACCGGGGAGCCGTTTTTT | TRBJ2-2 | TRBD2 | TRBV6-1 | once
CASLRGLRDEKLFF | TGTGCCAGCCTTCGGGGGCTTCGGGATGAAAAACTGTTTTTT | TRBJ1-4 | NA | TRBV2 | few
CSVEQGSSGNTIYF | TGCAGCGTTGAACAGGGAAGCTCTGGAAACACCATATATTTT | TRBJ1-3 | NA | TRBV29-1 | many
CASSPRPPGQGTYEQYF | TGTGCCAGCAGTCCCCGTCCACCGGGACAGGGGACCTACGAGCAGTACTTC | TRBJ2-7 | TRBD1 | TRBV6-1 | few
CASSLGGTWNEKLFF | TGTGCCAGCAGCCTAGGGGGCACATGGAACGAAAAACTGTTTTTT | TRBJ1-4 | TRBD1 | TRBV3-1 | many
CASSQGALSRTRTGELFF | TGCGCCAGCAGCCAGGGCGCCCTTAGCCGGACAAGGACCGGGGAGCTGTTTTTT | TRBJ2-2 | NA | TRBV4-1 | NA
CASSVGVSAETQYF | TGTGCCAGCAGCGTAGGGGTTAGCGCGGAGACCCAGTACTTC | TRBJ2-5 | NA | TRBV9 | few
CASSWTGLTDTQYF | TGTGCCAGCAGCTGGACAGGGCTGACAGATACGCAGTATTTT | TRBJ2-3 | TRBD1 | TRBV7-9 | NA
CSARGLAGMTNEQFF | TGCAGTGCTAGAGGGTTAGCGGGGATGACCAATGAGCAGTTCTTC | TRBJ2-1 | TRBD2 | TRBV20-1 | many
CATSPFQENYGYTF | TGTGCCACCAGCCCATTCCAGGAGAACTATGGCTACACCTTC | TRBJ1-2 | NA | TRBV15 | NA
CSARPSGGTFETQYF | TGCAGTGCTAGGCCTAGCGGGGGGACTTTTGAGACCCAGTACTTC | TRBJ2-5 | TRBD2 | TRBV20-1 | NA
CASSVTGTVQETQYF | TGCGCCAGCAGCGTCACCGGGACGGTACAAGAGACCCAGTACTTC | TRBJ2-5 | NA | TRBV5-1 | few
CASSGIRVAFGANVLTF | TGTGCCAGCAGTGGTATACGGGTCGCTTTTGGGGCCAACGTCCTGACTTTC | TRBJ2-6 | NA | TRBV6-1 | NA
CASSLVGAGDTDTQYF | TGCGCCAGCAGCTTGGTTGGTGCGGGAGACACAGATACGCAGTATTTT | TRBJ2-3 | TRBD2 | TRBV5-1 | NA
CASQSGTGPYGYTF | TGTGCCAGTCAATCCGGGACAGGGCCTTATGGCTACACCTTC | TRBJ1-2 | TRBD1 | TRBV19 | NA
CASSLGQYGYTF | TGCGCCAGCAGCTTGGGACAGTATGGCTACACCTTC | TRBJ1-2 | NA | TRBV5-1 | many
CASSTPGLAGGHGPGELFF | TGTGCCAGCAGTACCCCGGGACTAGCGGGGGGGCATGGGCCGGGGGAGCTGTTTTTT | TRBJ2-2 | TRBD2 | TRBV6-1 | many
CAISDLVSSGYEQYF | TGTGCCATCAGTGACCTAGTTTCTTCCGGCTACGAGCAGTACTTC | TRBJ2-7 | NA | TRBV10-3 | many
CASSLHLDSATEAFF | TGTGCCAGCAGCCTTCATCTGGACAGCGCCACTGAAGCTTTCTTT | TRBJ1-1 | NA | TRBV7-9 | many
CASSLDLAARNTEAFF | TGTGCCAGCAGCTTAGATCTGGCAGCCCGGAACACTGAAGCTTTCTTT | TRBJ1-1 | NA | TRBV11-2 | NA
CASSFLAGEDEQFF | TGTGCCAGCAGTTTCCTAGCGGGAGAGGATGAGCAGTTCTTC | TRBJ2-1 | TRBD2 | TRBV12-3/TRBV12-4 | many
CASSPVAGAGNEQFF | TGCGCCAGCAGTCCGGTAGCGGGAGCGGGGAATGAGCAGTTCTTC | TRBJ2-1 | TRBD2 | TRBV5-1 | many
CASSYVSRTDTQYF | TGTGCCAGCAGTTACGTATCGCGCACAGATACGCAGTATTTT | TRBJ2-3 | NA | TRBV6-2/TRBV6-3 | NA
CASSDGTGVRETQYF | TGCGCCAGCAGTGACGGGACAGGGGTTCGAGAGACCCAGTACTTC | TRBJ2-5 | TRBD1 | TRBV10-2 | many
CASSNLETQYF | TGTGCCAGCAGCAATTTAGAGACCCAGTACTTC | TRBJ2-5 | NA | TRBV7-9 | NA
CASSLADEDEETQYF | TGCGCCAGCAGCTTGGCCGACGAAGATGAAGAGACCCAGTACTTC | TRBJ2-5 | NA | TRBV5-1 | NA
CSVAAPQEAFF | TGCAGCGTTGCGGCCCCCCAGGAGGCTTTCTTT | TRBJ1-1 | NA | TRBV29-1 | many
CASSLALEAFF | TGTGCCAGCAGCTTAGCGCTTGAAGCTTTCTTT | TRBJ1-1 | NA | TRBV7-2 | many
CASSPDSNLYGYTF | TGTGCCAGCAGTCCGGACAGCAACCTCTATGGCTACACCTTC | TRBJ1-2 | NA | TRBV6-1 | few
CSVEPRGRVSEAFF | TGCAGCGTTGAGCCCAGGGGGCGCGTTTCTGAAGCTTTCTTT | TRBJ1-1 | TRBD1 | TRBV29-1 | many
CSVLGGANTQYF | TGCAGTGTCCTTGGGGGGGCCAATACGCAGTATTTT | TRBJ2-3 | NA | TRBV20-1 | few
CASSLSGATSSYGYTF | TGTGCCAGCAGTTTATCGGGGGCCACAAGCAGCTATGGCTACACCTTC | TRBJ1-2 | NA | TRBV12-3/TRBV12-4 | NA
CASSALDSPLARQYF | TGTGCCAGCAGCGCCTTGGACAGCCCCTTGGCAAGGCAGTACTTC | TRBJ2-7 | NA | TRBV11-3 | few
CASSPTRTVQLIF | TGTGCCAGCAGTCCGACCAGGACGGTACAATTAATCTTC | TRBJ2-1 | NA | TRBV27 | many
CASSPRAFTVRDRGHGDQPQHF | TGTGCCAGCTCACCACGCGCGTTTACTGTCCGGGACAGGGGTCACGGGGATCAGCCCCAGCATTTT | TRBJ1-5 | TRBD1 | TRBV18 | many
CASSPVAGVGNEQFF | TGTGCCAGCTCACCAGTGGCGGGAGTCGGGAATGAGCAGTTCTTC | TRBJ2-1 | TRBD2 | TRBV18 | NA
CASSLEAASSQWETQYF | TGTGCCAGCAGCTTAGAGGCAGCGAGCTCCCAGTGGGAGACCCAGTACTTC | TRBJ2-5 | NA | TRBV11-2 | many
CASSTDRDQPQHF | TGCGCCAGCAGCACCGACAGGGATCAGCCCCAGCATTTT | TRBJ1-5 | TRBD1 | TRBV5-1 | many
CASSQDNGQGEQYF | TGCGCCAGCAGCCAAGATAACGGACAGGGGGAGCAGTATTTT | TRBJ2-3 | TRBD1 | TRBV4-3 | many